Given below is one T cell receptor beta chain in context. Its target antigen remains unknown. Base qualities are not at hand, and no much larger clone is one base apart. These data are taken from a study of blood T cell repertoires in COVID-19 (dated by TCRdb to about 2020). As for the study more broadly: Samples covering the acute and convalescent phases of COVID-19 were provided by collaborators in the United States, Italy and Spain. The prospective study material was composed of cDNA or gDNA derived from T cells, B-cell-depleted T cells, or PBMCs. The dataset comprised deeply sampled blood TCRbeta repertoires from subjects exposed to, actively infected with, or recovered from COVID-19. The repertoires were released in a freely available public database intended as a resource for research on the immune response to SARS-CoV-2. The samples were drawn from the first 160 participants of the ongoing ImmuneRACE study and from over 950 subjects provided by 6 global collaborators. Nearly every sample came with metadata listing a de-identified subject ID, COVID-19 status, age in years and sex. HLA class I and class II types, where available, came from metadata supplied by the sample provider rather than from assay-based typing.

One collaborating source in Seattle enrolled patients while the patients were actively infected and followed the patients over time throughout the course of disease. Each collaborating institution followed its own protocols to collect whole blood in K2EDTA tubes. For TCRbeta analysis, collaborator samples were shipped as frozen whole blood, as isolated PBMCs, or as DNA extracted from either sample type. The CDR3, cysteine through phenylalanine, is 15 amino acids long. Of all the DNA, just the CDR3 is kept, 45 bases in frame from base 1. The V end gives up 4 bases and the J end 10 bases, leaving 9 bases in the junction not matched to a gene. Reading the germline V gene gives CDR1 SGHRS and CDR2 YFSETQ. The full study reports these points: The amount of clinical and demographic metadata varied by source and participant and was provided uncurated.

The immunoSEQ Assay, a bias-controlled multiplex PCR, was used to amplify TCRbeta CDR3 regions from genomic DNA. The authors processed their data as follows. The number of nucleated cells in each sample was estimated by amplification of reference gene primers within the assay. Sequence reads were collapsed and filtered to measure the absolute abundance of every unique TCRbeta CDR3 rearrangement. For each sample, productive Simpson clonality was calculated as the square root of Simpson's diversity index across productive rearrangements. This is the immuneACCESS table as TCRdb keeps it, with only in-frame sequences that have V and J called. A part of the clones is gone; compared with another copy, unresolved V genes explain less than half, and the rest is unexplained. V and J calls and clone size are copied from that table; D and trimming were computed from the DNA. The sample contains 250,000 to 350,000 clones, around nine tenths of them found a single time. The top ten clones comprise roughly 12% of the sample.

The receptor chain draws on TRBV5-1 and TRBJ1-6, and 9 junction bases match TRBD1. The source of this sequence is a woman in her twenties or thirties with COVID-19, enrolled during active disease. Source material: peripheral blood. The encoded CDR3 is CASSLPGQGESPLHF. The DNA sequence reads TGCGCCAGCAGCCTACCGGGACAGGGTGAATCACCCCTCCACTTT.